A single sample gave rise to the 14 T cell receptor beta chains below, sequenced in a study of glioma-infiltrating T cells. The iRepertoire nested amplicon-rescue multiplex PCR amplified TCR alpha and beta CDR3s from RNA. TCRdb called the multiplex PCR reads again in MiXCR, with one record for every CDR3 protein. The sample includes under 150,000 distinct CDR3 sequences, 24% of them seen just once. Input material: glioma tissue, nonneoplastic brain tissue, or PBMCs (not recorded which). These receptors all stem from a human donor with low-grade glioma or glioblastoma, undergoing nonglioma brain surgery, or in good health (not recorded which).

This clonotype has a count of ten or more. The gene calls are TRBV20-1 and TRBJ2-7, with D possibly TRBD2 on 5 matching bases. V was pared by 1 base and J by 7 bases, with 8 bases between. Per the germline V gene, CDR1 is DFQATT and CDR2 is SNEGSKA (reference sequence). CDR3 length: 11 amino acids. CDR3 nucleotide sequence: TGCAGTGCTAGAGTTCCGGGAGAGCAGTACGTC. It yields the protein CSARVPGEQYV.

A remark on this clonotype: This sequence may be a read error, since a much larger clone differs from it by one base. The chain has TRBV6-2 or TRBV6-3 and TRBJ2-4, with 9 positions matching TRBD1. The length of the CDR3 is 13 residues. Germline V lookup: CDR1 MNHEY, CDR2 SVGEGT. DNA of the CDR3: TGTGCCAGCAGTCAGGGACAGGGAAACACTCAGTACTTC. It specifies CASSQGQGNTQYF.

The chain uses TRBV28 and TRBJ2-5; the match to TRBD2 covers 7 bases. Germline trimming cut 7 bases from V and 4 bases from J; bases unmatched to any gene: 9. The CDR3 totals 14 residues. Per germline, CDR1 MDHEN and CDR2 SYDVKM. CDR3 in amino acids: CASTPVGGAETQYF. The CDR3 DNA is TGTGCCAGCACCCCGGTGGGAGGGGCAGAGACCCAGTACTTC.

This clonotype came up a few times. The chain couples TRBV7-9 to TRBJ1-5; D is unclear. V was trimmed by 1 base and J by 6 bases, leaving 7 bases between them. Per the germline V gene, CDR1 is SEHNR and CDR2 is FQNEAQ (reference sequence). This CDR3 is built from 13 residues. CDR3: CASSLGLGQPQHF. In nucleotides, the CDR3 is TGTGCCAGCAGCTTAGGGTTGGGTCAGCCCCAGCATTTT.

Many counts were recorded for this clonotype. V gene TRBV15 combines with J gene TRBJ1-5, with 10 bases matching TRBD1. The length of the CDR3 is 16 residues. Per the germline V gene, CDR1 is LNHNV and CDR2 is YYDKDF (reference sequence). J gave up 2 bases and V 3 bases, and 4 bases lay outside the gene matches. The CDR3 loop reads CATSRGDRGGNQPQHF. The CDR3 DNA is TGTGCCACCAGCAGGGGGGACAGGGGAGGCAATCAGCCCCAGCATTTT. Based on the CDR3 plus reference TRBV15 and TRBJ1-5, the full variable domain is DAMVIQNPRYQVTQFGKPVTLSCSQTLNHNVMYWYQQKSSQAPKLLFHYYDKDFNNEADTPDNFQSRRPNTSFCFLDIRSPGLGDTAMYLCATSRGDRGGNQPQHFGDGTRLSIL.

DNA of the CDR3: TGCAGTGCTCTCTATTCTAACTATGGCTACACCTTC. Amino acids: CSALYSNYGYTF. This chain connects TRBV20-1 to TRBJ1-2; D not resolved. Germline V gene data show CDR1 as DFQATT and CDR2 as SNEGSKA (reference sequence). Trimming cost V 5 bases and J 0 bases, with 7 bases left between them. The CDR3 length is 12 residues.

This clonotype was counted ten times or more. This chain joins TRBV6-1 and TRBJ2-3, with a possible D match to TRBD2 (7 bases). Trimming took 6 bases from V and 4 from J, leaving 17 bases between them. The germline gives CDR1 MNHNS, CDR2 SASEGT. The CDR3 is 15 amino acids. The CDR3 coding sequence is TGTGCCAGCAGACGGACTAGGGGGTTGGCAGATACGCAGTATTTT. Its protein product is CASRRTRGLADTQYF.

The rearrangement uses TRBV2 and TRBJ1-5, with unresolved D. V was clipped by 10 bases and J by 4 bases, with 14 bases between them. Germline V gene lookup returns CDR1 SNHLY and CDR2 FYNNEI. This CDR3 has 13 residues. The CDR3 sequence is CATSLEGNQPQHF. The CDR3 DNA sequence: TGTGCCACCTCGTTGGAAGGGAATCAGCCCCAGCATTTT.

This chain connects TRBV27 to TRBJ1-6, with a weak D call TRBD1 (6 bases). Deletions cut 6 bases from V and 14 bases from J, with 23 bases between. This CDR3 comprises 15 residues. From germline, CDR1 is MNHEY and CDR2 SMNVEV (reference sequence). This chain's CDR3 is CASSQAGAGSGALHF. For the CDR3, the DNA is TGTGCCAGCAGCCAAGCAGGAGCAGGGTCAGGGGCCCTCCACTTT.

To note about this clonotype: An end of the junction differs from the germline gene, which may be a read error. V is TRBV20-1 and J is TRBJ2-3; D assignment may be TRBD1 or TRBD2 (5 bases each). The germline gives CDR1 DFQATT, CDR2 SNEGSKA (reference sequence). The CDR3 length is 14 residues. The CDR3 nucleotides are TGCGGTGCCACCGGGACCCTACGGGGCGATACGCAGTATTTT. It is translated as CGATGTLRGDTQYF.

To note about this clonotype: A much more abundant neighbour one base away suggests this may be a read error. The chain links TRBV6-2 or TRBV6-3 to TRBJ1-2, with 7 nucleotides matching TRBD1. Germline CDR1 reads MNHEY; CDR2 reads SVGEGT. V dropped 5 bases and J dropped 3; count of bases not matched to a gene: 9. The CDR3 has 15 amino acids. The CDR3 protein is CASSAYRGAYYGYTF. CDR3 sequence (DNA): TGTGCCAGCAGTGCTTACAGGGGAGCGTACTATGGCTACACCTTC.

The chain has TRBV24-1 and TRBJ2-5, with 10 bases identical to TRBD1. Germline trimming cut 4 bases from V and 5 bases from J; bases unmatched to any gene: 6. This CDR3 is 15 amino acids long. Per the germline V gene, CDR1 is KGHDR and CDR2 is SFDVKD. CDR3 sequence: CATSDKTGGAETQYF. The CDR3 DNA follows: TGTGCCACCAGTGACAAGACAGGGGGCGCCGAGACCCAGTACTTC.

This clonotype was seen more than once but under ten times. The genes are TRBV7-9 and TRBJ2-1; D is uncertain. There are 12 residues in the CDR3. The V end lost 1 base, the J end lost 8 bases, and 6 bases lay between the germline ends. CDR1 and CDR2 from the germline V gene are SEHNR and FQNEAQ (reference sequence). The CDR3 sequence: CASSLGFDEQFF. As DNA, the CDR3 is TGTGCCAGCAGCTTAGGCTTCGATGAGCAGTTCTTC.

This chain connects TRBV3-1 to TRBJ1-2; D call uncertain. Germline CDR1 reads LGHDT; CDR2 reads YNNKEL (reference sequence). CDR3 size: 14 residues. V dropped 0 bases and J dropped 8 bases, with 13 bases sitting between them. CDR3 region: CASSQDIRGGGYTF. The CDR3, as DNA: TGTGCCAGCAGCCAAGATATCCGGGGAGGGGGCTACACCTTC.